Below, 13 T cell receptor beta chains from the same sample are listed, as sequenced in a study of cytomegalovirus exposure and HLA in healthy donors. Vbeta (60) and Jbeta (13) primers were used in the PCR. The repertoire was sequenced with immunoSEQ multiplex PCR; TCRdb's copy has only in-frame clones and lacks some. The sample records over 100,000 clones, 73% being singletons. The specimen was PBMCs. These receptors were taken from a man in his forties in good health and CMV-seronegative.

The V and J genes are TRBV11-3 and TRBJ2-3, with 9 positions matching TRBD2. The germline gives CDR1 SGHNT, CDR2 YENEEA. CDR3 length: 16 amino acids. J was trimmed by 4 bases and V by 3 bases; bases with no gene match: 8. In nucleotides, the CDR3 is TGTGCCAGCAGCTTGCTTGCGGGGGGGCTCTCAGATACGCAGTATTTT. Residues: CASSLLAGGLSDTQYF.

This chain uses TRBV5-8 with TRBJ2-3; possible D gene TRBD1, 6 bases. Germline V gives CDR1 SGHTS, CDR2 YDEGEE. This CDR3 region has 15 residues. Trimming removed 3 bases at V and 8 bases at J, with 19 bases between. The CDR3 DNA reads as TGTGCCAGCAGCTCAGGGGCTACCTCAGGAGCTACGCAGTATTTT. Protein sequence: CASSSGATSGATQYF.

The chain uses TRBV6-6 and TRBJ2-7, with 7 bases lining up with TRBD1. The CDR3 totals 14 residues. Germline V gives CDR1 MNHNY, CDR2 SVGAGI (reference sequence). The junction had 6 bases not matched to a gene; V was cut back by 5 bases and J by 2 bases. CDR3 nucleotides: TGTGCCAGCAGTGGGGGACAGCAAACCTACGAGCAGTACTTC. Translated: CASSGGQQTYEQYF.

The chain joins TRBV10-3 to TRBJ2-7; D may be TRBD1 (6 bases). V dropped 3 bases and J dropped 3 bases, with 15 bases sitting between them. This CDR3 has 15 residues. Germline loops: CDR1 ENHRY, CDR2 SYGVKD. The CDR3 spells CAISDGHRAGYEQYF. The CDR3, as DNA: TGTGCCATCAGTGACGGGCACAGGGCGGGCTACGAGCAGTACTTC.

The rearrangement links TRBV10-3 to TRBJ1-2; 8 bases are shared with TRBD1. CDR3 length: 14 residues. Trimming removed 0 bases from V and 8 bases from J; junction bases left unmatched: 5. Germline V gene data show CDR1 as ENHRY and CDR2 as SYGVKD. The CDR3 sequence is CAISESVTGVGYTF. The CDR3 bases are TGTGCCATCAGTGAGTCGGTGACAGGGGTGGGCTACACCTTC.

This clone was counted only a few times. The V gene is TRBV6-1, the J gene TRBJ1-1; tentatively, D is TRBD1 (6 bases). The CDR3 has 14 amino acids. Germline loops: CDR1 MNHNS, CDR2 SASEGT. Trimming cost V 4 bases and J 4 bases, with 13 bases left between them. CDR3 residues: CASSGGGEPTEAFF. The CDR3 DNA is TGTGCCAGCAGTGGAGGGGGGGAACCCACTGAAGCTTTCTTT.

CDR3 residues: CASSVQNSPLHF. The CDR3 DNA is TGTGCCAGCAGCGTCCAGAATTCACCCCTCCACTTT. V is TRBV9 and J is TRBJ1-6; no definite D call. With 2 bases removed from V and 7 bases from J, the gap between germline ends came to 4 bases. The CDR3 is 12 amino acids. The V gene's germline CDR1 is SGDLS and CDR2 YYNGEE.

This clone has just a few counts. The chain employs TRBV27 and TRBJ2-7; 8 bases agree with TRBD1. The germline CDR1 and CDR2 sequences are MNHEY and SMNVEV (reference sequence). The length of the CDR3 is 16 residues. J was trimmed by 3 bases and V by 5 bases; bases with no gene match: 12. CDR3 nucleotides: TGTGCCAGCAGTCCAAAACGACAGGGGAAAGACTACGAGCAGTACTTC. As protein: CASSPKRQGKDYEQYF.

The chain uses TRBV9 and TRBJ2-1, with 7 positions matching TRBD1. This CDR3 has 15 amino acids. Germline loops: CDR1 SGDLS, CDR2 YYNGEE. Losses at the gene ends were 3 bases for V and 2 bases for J; bases not matched to a gene: 5. This chain's CDR3 is CASSARQGPYNEQFF. The CDR3 DNA reads as TGTGCCAGCAGCGCGAGACAGGGACCCTACAATGAGCAGTTCTTC.

The DNA of the CDR3 is TGTGCCAGCAGTTTAGATAGGGGAAAGGAGTTTTATGGCTACACCTTC. This translates into CASSLDRGKEFYGYTF. The chain recombines TRBV27 with TRBJ1-2, with D perhaps matching TRBD1 (5 bases). The CDR3 loop spans 16 amino acids. Germline V gives CDR1 MNHEY, CDR2 SMNVEV (reference sequence). V was shortened by 2 bases and J by 5 bases, with 18 bases between the two germline ends.

The CDR3 loop reads CASSIMGGGSDEQYF. DNA of the CDR3: TGTGCCAGTAGTATTATGGGCGGGGGGAGCGACGAGCAGTACTTC. V is TRBV19 and J is TRBJ2-7; TRBD2 matches 8 bases. The ends lost 3 bases at V and 5 bases at J; junction bases unmatched: 9. The CDR3 has 15 residues. CDR1 is LNHDA, CDR2 SQIVND, per germline (reference sequence).

This chain uses TRBV5-6 with TRBJ1-2; 12 bases line up with TRBD1. J lost 8 bases, V lost 3 bases, and 17 bases had no gene match. Germline V gene sequence: CDR1 SGHDT, CDR2 YYEEEE. The CDR3 is 18 residues long. The CDR3, as DNA: TGTGCCAGCAGCTCACAGTCCCGGGACAGGGGGCGCGGTGGAGGCTACACCTTC. Its translation: CASSSQSRDRGRGGGYTF.

The CDR3 DNA follows: TGTGCCAGCAGCTTCGAGGCGGGGGCAAACTCATACAATGAGCAGTTCTTC. Protein: CASSFEAGANSYNEQFF. The rearrangement joins TRBV5-4 to TRBJ2-1; possible D gene TRBD2, 7 bases. The CDR3 is 17 amino acids. Deletions cut 2 bases from V and 4 bases from J, with 19 bases between. CDR1 and CDR2 from the germline V gene are SGHNT and YYREEE (reference sequence).